This is a list of T cell receptor beta chains from one sample in a study of shared T cell receptors in the human thymus. Generated by immunoSEQ multiplex PCR, the TCRdb table keeps only in-frame clones and is missing some. The sample gives about 610,000 clones, around nine tenths of which show up once; about 0.01% is in the top ten. Another study also made use of these data, one on human thymus T cells.

Sequences were obtained from thymocytes. Receptor source: a boy under two years old with a congenital heart defect. The CDR3 runs from the conserved cysteine through the conserved F or W. Each record gives: clone size, V gene, J gene, D gene, CDR3 length, CDR3 DNA, CDR3 protein. A D gene is named only where the DNA matches it firmly. Clone sizes are given selectively: once, few, many, or a class where the clone is expanded.

>-|TRBV7-2|TRBJ2-7|-|15
TGTGCCAGCAGCTTAGGTCGGCGGGCCCCCTACGAGCAGTACTTC
CASSLGRRAPYEQYF
>-|TRBV2|TRBJ2-7|TRBD2|11
TGTGCCAGCGCGGGAGTCTACGAGCAGTACTTC
CASAGVYEQYF
>-|TRBV4-2|TRBJ2-3|-|17
TGTGCCAGCAGCCAAGACTCTAGCGAGAATTACACAGATACGCAGTATTTT
CASSQDSSENYTDTQYF
>-|TRBV7-9|TRBJ1-5|TRBD1|14
TGTGCCAGCAGCCTGACAGGGGACAATCAGCCCCAGCATTTT
CASSLTGDNQPQHF
>once|TRBV29-1|TRBJ2-3|TRBD2|16
TGCAGTGGCCGGACTAGCGGGAGGGCCGGGACAGATACGCAGTATTTT
CSGRTSGRAGTDTQYF
>once|TRBV11-1|TRBJ2-1|TRBD2|18
TGTGCCAGCAGCTTAGAAGGGCGGGAGGGAAGCTCCTACAATGAGCAGTTCTTC
CASSLEGREGSSYNEQFF
>once|TRBV10-1|TRBJ2-7|-|14
TGCGCCAGCAGTGAGAACAGGACCTACTACGAGCAGTACTTC
CASSENRTYYEQYF
>-|TRBV5-6|TRBJ1-1|-|13
TGTGCCAGCAGCTTGGCCGGGTACACTGAAGCTTTCTTT
CASSLAGYTEAFF
>-|TRBV5-6|TRBJ1-2|-|18
TGTGCCAGCAGCTTGGAGCAGGGCCGACCCCCTAATCACTATGGCTACACCTTC
CASSLEQGRPPNHYGYTF
>-|TRBV2|TRBJ1-2|TRBD1|15
TGTGCCAGCACCTCCGGGACAGGGAGGAACTATGGCTACACCTTC
CASTSGTGRNYGYTF
>-|TRBV6-5|TRBJ2-1|TRBD2|15
TGTGCCAGCAGTTCGCGGGAGGATAAGGGAAATGAGCAGTTCTTC
CASSSREDKGNEQFF
>-|TRBV7-2|TRBJ2-7|-|17
TGTGCCAGCAGCTTAGTGCAAGACGGACATTTTGGCTACGAGCAGTACTTC
CASSLVQDGHFGYEQYF
>-|TRBV27|TRBJ2-6|-|14
TGTGCCAGCAGCGATTGGGCCGGGGCCAACGTCCTGACTTTC
CASSDWAGANVLTF
>-|TRBV29-1|TRBJ2-1|-|14
TGCAGCGTGTCCGGGACTTACTCCTACAATGAGCAGTTCTTC
CSVSGTYSYNEQFF
>once|TRBV7-9|TRBJ2-3|TRBD2|14
TGTGCCAGCAGTTTTTCGGGAGGGCCGGATACGCAGTATTTT
CASSFSGGPDTQYF
>-|TRBV28|TRBJ2-3|TRBD2|17
TGTGCCAGCAGTTCCGTTGGACTAGCGGGAGAGTCAGATACGCAGTATTTT
CASSSVGLAGESDTQYF
>-|TRBV4-2|TRBJ2-7|TRBD2|15
TGTGCCAGCAGCCCCTTGACTAGCGGGATTTACGAGCAGTACTTC
CASSPLTSGIYEQYF
>-|TRBV30|TRBJ2-5|TRBD2|15
TGTGCCTGGGGATTTGAAGCGGGAGCGAGGGAGACCCAGTACTTC
CAWGFEAGARETQYF
>-|TRBV7-2|TRBJ2-7|TRBD1|17
TGTGCCAGCAGCGCCCAGGAGGTTAAGACAGGGCTGAACGAGCAGTACTTC
CASSAQEVKTGLNEQYF
>-|TRBV30|TRBJ1-2|-|12
TGTGCCTGGAGTCCCCGGGGGTATGGCTACACCTTC
CAWSPRGYGYTF
>-|TRBV5-6|TRBJ2-5|TRBD2|14
TGTGCCAGCAGCTTGGGCGGGAGCCAAGAGACCCAGTACTTC
CASSLGGSQETQYF
>-|TRBV5-5|TRBJ2-1|-|18
TGTGCCAGCAGCTTGGGGCGATCGGGGGAGATCCTCCTCAATGAGCAGTTCTTC
CASSLGRSGEILLNEQFF